This T cell receptor beta chain emerged from a study of beta chain features in type 1 diabetes. It was via CD45RO/CCR7/CD25/CD127/CD95/CD27 that CD4+ naive, central memory, regulatory and stem cell-like memory cells were sorted. Broader study findings: It was among patients, rather than healthy donors, that naive, central memory and Treg TCRB repertoires appeared more similar. Possibly, sequencing cDNA over-represented cells that had high TCR expression levels. Within each of all four CD4+ subsets, Type 1 diabetes patients had TCRB CDR3s that were moderately but significantly shorter.

The germline CDR1 and CDR2 sequences are LNHNV and YYDKDF (reference sequence). Trimming shortened V by 0 bases and J by 3 bases, and 9 bases separated the two germline ends. The CDR3 totals 15 residues. To note about this clone: Its matching antigen is unknown.

Expressed TCRB transcripts were sequenced because the isolated RNA had all been reverse transcribed beforehand. Libraries were prepared by immunoSEQ multiplex PCR; TCRdb keeps only in-frame clonotypes and omits some of them. In the table there are approximately 600,000 clones, 9.5% to 15% of which are singletons. The specimen sequenced was naive CD4+ T cells from blood. The chain is built from TRBV15 and TRBJ2-1; tentatively, D is TRBD2 (6 bases). This clonotype originated in a man aged 30 to 39 with type 1 diabetes. This CDR3 reads CATSRDAGNYNEQFF. The DNA of the CDR3 is TGTGCCACCAGCAGAGATGCGGGAAACTACAATGAGCAGTTCTTC. The complete variable domain, with remaining parts taken from reference TRBV15 and TRBJ2-1, reads DAMVIQNPRYQVTQFGKPVTLSCSQTLNHNVMYWYQQKSSQAPKLLFHYYDKDFNNEADTPDNFQSRRPNTSFCFLDIRSPGLGDTAMYLCATSRDAGNYNEQFFGPGTRLTVL.